Listed here is a single T cell receptor (beta chain). The antigen is not known. This sample is drawn from a study of cytomegalovirus exposure and HLA in healthy donors. Study-wide context: HLA-typed donors contributed 65 million to 85 million unique TCRs, which were held in an early data release. Findings and caveats of the study: In vitro experiments confirmed that a few CMV-associated chains were specific for CMV antigens. Owing to their indistinguishability, certain V segments, notably TRBV6-2 and TRBV6-3, were excluded. It was assumed in the presence/absence analyses that sequencing depth was roughly uniform across donors.

The CDR3 consists of 12 residues. V was pared by 4 bases and J by 8 bases, with 5 bases of the junction left unmatched. Germline assignment: CDR1 SGDLS and CDR2 YYNGEE. Primers included in the PCR were 60 Vbeta and 13 Jbeta primers. Repertoires were generated with immunoSEQ multiplex PCR, while TCRdb's copy carries only in-frame clones and drops some. The sample holds roughly 140,000 clones; around 84% are singletons and the top ten take around 3%. Material: PBMCs. The source of this sequence is a man aged 35-49 years in good health and CMV-seropositive. The chain carries TRBV9 and TRBJ1-1; 7 nucleotides match TRBD1. CDR3 sequence (DNA): TGTGCCAGCAGCACCCAACAGGGGGAAGCTTTCTTT. The encoded protein is CASSTQQGEAFF.